Listed below are T cell receptor beta chains from one sample, sequenced in a study of T cells in localized non-small cell lung cancer. This table comes from immunoSEQ multiplex PCR, and its TCRdb copy is limited to in-frame clones, with some not included. The data hold over 20,000 clones, with about 88% observed a single time. This sample comprised peripheral blood, obtained before any cancer treatment. Source of these receptors: a male donor at least 60 years old with stage I squamous cell lung carcinoma. Both conserved end residues are part of each CDR3. D genes are given only for firm matches. Only some rows state a clone size, as once, few, many or a class for expanded clones.

j_gene: TRBJ2-3; v_gene: TRBV7-2; d_gene: .; abundance: .; CDR3aa: CASSLTTHTQYF; CDR3nt: TGTGCCAGCAGCTTAACCACCCATACGCAGTATTTT
j_gene: TRBJ1-5; v_gene: TRBV7-9; d_gene: TRBD1; abundance: .; CDR3aa: CASGGTGERPQHF; CDR3nt: TGTGCCAGCGGAGGAACAGGGGAGCGGCCCCAGCATTTT
j_gene: TRBJ1-2; v_gene: TRBV7-8; d_gene: .; abundance: .; CDR3aa: CASSPRVLYGYTF; CDR3nt: TGTGCCAGCAGCCCGCGGGTCCTATATGGCTACACCTTC
j_gene: TRBJ2-3; v_gene: TRBV6-5; d_gene: TRBD1; abundance: .; CDR3aa: CASSYEQGISTDTQYF; CDR3nt: TGTGCCAGCAGTTACGAACAGGGGATCAGCACAGATACGCAGTATTTT
j_gene: TRBJ2-2; v_gene: TRBV5-6; d_gene: .; abundance: once; CDR3aa: CASSFGHPATGELFF; CDR3nt: TGTGCCAGCAGCTTCGGGCACCCGGCCACCGGGGAGCTGTTTTTT
j_gene: TRBJ1-2; v_gene: TRBV30; d_gene: .; abundance: .; CDR3aa: CAWSVPSRRWSYGYTF; CDR3nt: TGTGCCTGGAGTGTACCTTCCCGAAGGTGGAGCTATGGCTACACCTTC
j_gene: TRBJ2-7; v_gene: TRBV19; d_gene: .; abundance: .; CDR3aa: CASRDSGYSYEQYF; CDR3nt: TGTGCCAGTAGAGACAGCGGGTACTCCTACGAGCAGTACTTC
j_gene: TRBJ2-5; v_gene: TRBV9; d_gene: TRBD2; abundance: .; CDR3aa: CASSDGGGGGNFQETQYF; CDR3nt: TGTGCCAGCAGCGATGGGGGCGGCGGGGGGAACTTTCAAGAGACCCAGTACTTC
j_gene: TRBJ2-7; v_gene: TRBV21-1; d_gene: .; abundance: .; CDR3aa: CASSSGTEAYEQYF; CDR3nt: TGTGCCAGCAGCTCCGGGACAGAGGCCTACGAGCAGTACTTC
j_gene: TRBJ1-2; v_gene: TRBV7-9; d_gene: .; abundance: few; CDR3aa: CASSLISWGYTF; CDR3nt: TGTGCCAGCAGCTTAATTTCTTGGGGCTACACCTTC
j_gene: TRBJ2-2; v_gene: TRBV7-3; d_gene: .; abundance: .; CDR3aa: CASSLNGAFATGELFF; CDR3nt: TGTGCCAGCAGCTTAAACGGGGCCTTCGCGACCGGGGAGCTGTTTTTT
j_gene: TRBJ2-1; v_gene: TRBV5-6; d_gene: TRBD2; abundance: few; CDR3aa: CASSPGREGSYNEQFF; CDR3nt: TGTGCCAGCAGCCCCGGGAGGGAGGGGTCCTACAATGAGCAGTTCTTC
j_gene: TRBJ1-2; v_gene: TRBV7-8; d_gene: .; abundance: .; CDR3aa: CASSLGEGYGYTF; CDR3nt: TGTGCCAGCAGCTTAGGGGAGGGTTATGGCTACACCTTC